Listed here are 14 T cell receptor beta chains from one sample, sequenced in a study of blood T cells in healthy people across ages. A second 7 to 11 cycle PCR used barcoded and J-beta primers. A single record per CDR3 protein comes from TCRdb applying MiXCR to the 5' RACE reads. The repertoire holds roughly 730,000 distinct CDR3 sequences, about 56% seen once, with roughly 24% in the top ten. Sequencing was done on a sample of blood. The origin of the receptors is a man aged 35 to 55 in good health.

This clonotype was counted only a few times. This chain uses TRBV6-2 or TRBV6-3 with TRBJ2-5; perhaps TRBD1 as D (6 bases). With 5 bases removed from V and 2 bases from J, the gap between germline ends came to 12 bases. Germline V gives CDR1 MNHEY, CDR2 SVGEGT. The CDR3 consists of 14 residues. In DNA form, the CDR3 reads TGTGCCAGCAGTGTTCCGGACAGTCAAGAGACCCAGTACTTC. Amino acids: CASSVPDSQETQYF.

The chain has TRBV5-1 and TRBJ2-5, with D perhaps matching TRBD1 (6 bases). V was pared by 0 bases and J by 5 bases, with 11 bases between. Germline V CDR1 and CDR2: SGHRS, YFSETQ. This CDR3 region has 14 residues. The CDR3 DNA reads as TGCGCCAGCAGCTTGGCCATGCAGGGGGAGACCCAGTACTTC. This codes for CASSLAMQGETQYF.

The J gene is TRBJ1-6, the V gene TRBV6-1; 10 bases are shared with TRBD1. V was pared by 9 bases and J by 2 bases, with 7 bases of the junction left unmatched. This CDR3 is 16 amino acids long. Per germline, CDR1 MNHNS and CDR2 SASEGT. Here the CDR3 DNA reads TGTGCCAGTTACCGGGACAGGGGCCCCTATAATTCACCCCTCCACTTT. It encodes CASYRDRGPYNSPLHF.

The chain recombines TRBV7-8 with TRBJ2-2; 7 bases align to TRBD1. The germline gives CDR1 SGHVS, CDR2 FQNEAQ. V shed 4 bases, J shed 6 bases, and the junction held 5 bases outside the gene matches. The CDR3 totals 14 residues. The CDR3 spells CASSSTGFSGELFF. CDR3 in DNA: TGTGCCAGCAGCTCGACAGGGTTTTCCGGGGAGCTGTTTTTT.

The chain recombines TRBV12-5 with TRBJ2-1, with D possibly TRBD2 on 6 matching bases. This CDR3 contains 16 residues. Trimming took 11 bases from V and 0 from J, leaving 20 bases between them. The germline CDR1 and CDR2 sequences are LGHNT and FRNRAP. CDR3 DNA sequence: TGTGCTGGGGCTCTCACACACGGGAGCTCCTACAATGAGCAGTTCTTC. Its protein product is CAGALTHGSSYNEQFF.

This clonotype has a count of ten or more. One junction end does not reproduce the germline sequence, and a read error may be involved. CDR3 sequence: CASRPSQETQYF. DNA for the CDR3: TGTGCCAGCAGACCCTCCCAAGAGACCCAGTACTTC. The chain recombines TRBV5-1 with TRBJ2-5, with D hard to call. There are 12 residues in the CDR3. In germline, CDR1 is SGHRS, CDR2 YFSETQ.

Written as DNA, the CDR3 is TGTGCCAGCAGCCCACAAGGGAACCCAAGCTCTGGGGCCAACGTCCTGACTTTC. Its protein is CASSPQGNPSSGANVLTF. This rearrangement joins TRBV4-2 to TRBJ2-6, with unresolved D. Trimming took off 4 bases at V and 0 bases at J, with 16 bases between the two ends. This CDR3 is 18 amino acids long. The germline V gene has CDR1 LGHNA and CDR2 YNFKEQ.

The CDR3 coding sequence is TGCAGCGTTGCAGGGGCGAGCACAGATACGCAGTATTTT. It translates to CSVAGASTDTQYF. The J gene is TRBJ2-3, the V gene TRBV29-1; tentative D call: TRBD1 (6 bases). The germline CDR1 and CDR2 sequences are SQVTM and ANQGSEA. Trimming removed 4 bases from V and 0 bases from J, with 8 bases in between. The CDR3 is 13 amino acids.

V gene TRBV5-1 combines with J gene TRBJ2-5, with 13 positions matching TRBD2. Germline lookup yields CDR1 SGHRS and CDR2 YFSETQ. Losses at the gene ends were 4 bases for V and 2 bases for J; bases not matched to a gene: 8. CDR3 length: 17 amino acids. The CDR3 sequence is CASSLGTSGILQETQYF. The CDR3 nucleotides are TGCGCCAGCAGCCTCGGGACTAGCGGGATCCTACAAGAGACCCAGTACTTC.

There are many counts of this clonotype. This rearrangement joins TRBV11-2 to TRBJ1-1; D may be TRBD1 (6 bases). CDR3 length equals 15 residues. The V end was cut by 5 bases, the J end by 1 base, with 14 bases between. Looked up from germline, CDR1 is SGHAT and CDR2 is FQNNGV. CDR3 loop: CASSMLTGSNTEAFF. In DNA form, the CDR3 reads TGTGCCAGCAGCATGTTAACAGGGTCGAACACTGAAGCTTTCTTT.

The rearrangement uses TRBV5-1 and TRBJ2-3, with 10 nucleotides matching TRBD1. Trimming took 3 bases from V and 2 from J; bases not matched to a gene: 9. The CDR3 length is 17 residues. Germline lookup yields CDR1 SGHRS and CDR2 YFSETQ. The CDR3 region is CASSYVPGQGTTDTQYF. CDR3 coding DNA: TGCGCCAGCAGCTATGTCCCGGGACAGGGGACCACAGATACGCAGTATTTT. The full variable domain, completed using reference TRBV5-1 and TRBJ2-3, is KAGVTQTPRYLIKTRGQQVTLSCSPISGHRSVSWYQQTPGQGLQFLFEYFSETQRNKGNFPGRFSGRQFSNSRSEMNVSTLELGDSALYLCASSYVPGQGTTDTQYFGPGTRLTVL.

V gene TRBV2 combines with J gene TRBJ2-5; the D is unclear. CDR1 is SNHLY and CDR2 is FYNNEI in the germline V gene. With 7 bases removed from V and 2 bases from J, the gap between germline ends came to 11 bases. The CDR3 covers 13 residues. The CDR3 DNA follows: TGTGCCAGCATGGCTGGATTACAAGAGACCCAGTACTTC. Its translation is CASMAGLQETQYF.

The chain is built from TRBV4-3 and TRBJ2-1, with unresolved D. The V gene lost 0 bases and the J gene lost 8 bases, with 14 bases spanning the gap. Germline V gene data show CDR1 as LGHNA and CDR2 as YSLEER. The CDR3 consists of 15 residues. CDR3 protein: CASSQDLLIGDEQFF. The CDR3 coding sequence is TGCGCCAGCAGCCAAGATCTCTTGATTGGGGATGAGCAGTTCTTC.

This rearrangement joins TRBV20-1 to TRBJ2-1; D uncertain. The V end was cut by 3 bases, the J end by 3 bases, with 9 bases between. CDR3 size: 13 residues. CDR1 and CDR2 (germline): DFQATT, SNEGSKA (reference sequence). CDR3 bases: TGCAGTGCTAGTTCCATAGTCTACAATGAGCAGTTCTTC. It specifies CSASSIVYNEQFF.